This T cell receptor (beta chain) was obtained from a study of cytomegalovirus exposure and HLA in healthy donors. Study context: Among approximately 400 genotyped donors, roughly 80% fell in the Caucasian-associated ancestry cluster. Overall study findings and caveats: Common viral pathogens (according to a later analysis) appeared linked to several of the most significant clusters. For most subjects, TCR beta sequences were reported to predict HLA-A and HLA-B alleles with accuracy.

In regard to this clone: Antigen: not known.

Use of 60 Vbeta and 13 Jbeta primers characterized the PCR. TCRdb's table, derived via immunoSEQ multiplex PCR, lists solely in-frame clones and lacks some. This sample has tens of thousands of clones; 65% to 85% occur once, and the top ten carry approximately 1.3%. The clonotype was recovered from a girl aged 2-9 years in good health and CMV-seropositive. Input material: PBMCs.

The CDR3 coding sequence is TGTGCCAGCAGCTTAGTGCGGGAGCATCAAGAGACCCAGTACTTC. Its translation: CASSLVREHQETQYF. The V gene is TRBV13, the J gene TRBJ2-5, with 7 bases matching TRBD2. After removal of 1 base from V and 2 bases from J, the junction contained 4 bases not matched to a gene. The CDR3 has 15 amino acids. Per the germline V gene, CDR1 is PRHDT and CDR2 is FYEKMQ (reference sequence).